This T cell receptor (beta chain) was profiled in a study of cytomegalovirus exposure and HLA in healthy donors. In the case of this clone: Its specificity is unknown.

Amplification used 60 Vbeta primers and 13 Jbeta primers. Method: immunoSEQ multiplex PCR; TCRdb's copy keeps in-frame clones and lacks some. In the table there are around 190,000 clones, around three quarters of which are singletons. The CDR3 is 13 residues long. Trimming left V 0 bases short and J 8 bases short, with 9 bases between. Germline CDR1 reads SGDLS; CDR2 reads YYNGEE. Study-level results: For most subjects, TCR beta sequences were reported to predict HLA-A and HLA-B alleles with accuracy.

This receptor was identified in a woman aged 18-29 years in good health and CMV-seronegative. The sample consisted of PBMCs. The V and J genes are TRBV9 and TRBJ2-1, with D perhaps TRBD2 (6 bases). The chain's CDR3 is CASSVELAYEQFF. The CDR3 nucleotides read TGTGCCAGCAGCGTAGAACTAGCATATGAGCAGTTCTTC.